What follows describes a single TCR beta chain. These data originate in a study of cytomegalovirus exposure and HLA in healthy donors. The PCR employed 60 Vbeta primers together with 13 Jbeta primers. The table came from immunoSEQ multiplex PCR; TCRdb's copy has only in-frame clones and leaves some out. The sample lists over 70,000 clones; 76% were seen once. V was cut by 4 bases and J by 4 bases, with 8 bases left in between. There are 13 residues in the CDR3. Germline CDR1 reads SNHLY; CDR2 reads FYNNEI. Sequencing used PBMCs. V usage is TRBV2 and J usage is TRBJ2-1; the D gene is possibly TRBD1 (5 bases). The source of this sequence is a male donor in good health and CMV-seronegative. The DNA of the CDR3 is TGTGCCAGCAGTGGGGGCAGTTACAATGAGCAGTTCTTC. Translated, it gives CASSGGSYNEQFF.